One and the same sample provided the 2 T cell receptor beta chains below, sequenced in a study of Graves' ophthalmopathy and Graves' hyperthyroidism. The authors amplified TCR beta CDR3 regions, and they did so from RNA transcripts for repertoire sequencing. HTBI primers were employed in first-round RT-PCR, then a second-round multiplex PCR followed. TCRdb analysed the multiplex PCR reads with MiXCR anew, one entry per CDR3 protein. In the table there are 350,000 or so distinct CDR3 sequences, around a sixth of which are singletons. The sample consisted of peripheral blood. These TCRs come from an adult man with Graves' ophthalmopathy.

In its sample, this clonotype was seen many times. The chain recombines TRBV30 with TRBJ1-1; 10 bases line up with TRBD1. Trimming took 8 bases from V and 0 from J; bases not matched to a gene: 12. Germline assignment: CDR1 GTSNPN and CDR2 SVGIG (reference sequence). The CDR3 has 16 residues. CDR3 region: CAEKNGTGAMNTEAFF. The CDR3 DNA reads TGTGCCGAAAAAAACGGGACAGGGGCCATGAACACTGAAGCTTTCTTT.

This clonotype appeared many times. The chain employs TRBV20-1 and TRBJ2-2; 8 bases match TRBD2. V dropped 7 bases and J dropped 5; count of bases not matched to a gene: 15. Germline V CDR1 and CDR2: DFQATT, SNEGSKA (reference sequence). CDR3 length: 16 amino acids. The CDR3 DNA reads TGCAGTGTTCCGACCGGACTAGCCGGGGGGACCGGGGAGCTGTTTTTT. As protein: CSVPTGLAGGTGELFF.